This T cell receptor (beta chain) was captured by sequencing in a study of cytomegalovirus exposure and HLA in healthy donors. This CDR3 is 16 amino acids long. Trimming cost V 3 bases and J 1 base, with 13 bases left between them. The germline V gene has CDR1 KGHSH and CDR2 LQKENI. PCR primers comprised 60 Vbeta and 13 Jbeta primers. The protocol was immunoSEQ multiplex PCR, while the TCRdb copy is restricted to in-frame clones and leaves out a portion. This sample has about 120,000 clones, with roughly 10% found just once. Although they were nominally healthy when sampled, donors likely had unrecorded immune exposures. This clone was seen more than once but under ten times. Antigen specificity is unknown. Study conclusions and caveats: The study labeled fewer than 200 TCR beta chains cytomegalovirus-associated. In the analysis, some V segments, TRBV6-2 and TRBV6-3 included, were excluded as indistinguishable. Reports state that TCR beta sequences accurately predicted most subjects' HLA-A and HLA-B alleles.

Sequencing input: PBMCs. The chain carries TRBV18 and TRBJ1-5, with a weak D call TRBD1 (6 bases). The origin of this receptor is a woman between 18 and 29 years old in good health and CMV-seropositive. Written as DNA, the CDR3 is TGTGCCAGCTCACCTGCAGGGGATGGGAGCAATCAGCCCCAGCATTTT. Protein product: CASSPAGDGSNQPQHF.